Below, one T cell receptor beta chain is given with its context. The antigen is undetermined. This record belongs to a study of cytomegalovirus exposure and HLA in healthy donors. The V and J ends lost 1 base and 4 bases respectively, with 4 bases between them. The germline V gene has CDR1 SGHNT and CDR2 YENEEA. This CDR3 is built from 12 residues. Study-level points and caveats: Rarity marked most TCR sequences, yet some public TCRs occurred in many donors. First-cohort TCR clusters were later found to tend to co-occur in the 90 to 150 validation repertoires.

Some clones are missing from TCRdb's copy, which holds only in-frame ones; the method was immunoSEQ multiplex PCR. Among almost 70,000 clones, around 96% were seen once, and the ten largest hold 4.5% to 5%. This receptor was obtained from a woman in her late teens or twenties in good health and CMV-seropositive. This chain joins TRBV11-3 and TRBJ2-5; D call uncertain. The sequenced sample was PBMCs. The DNA of the CDR3 is TGTGCCAGCAGCTTAGTACTAGAGACCCAGTACTTC. Protein sequence: CASSLVLETQYF.